Below, 12 T cell receptor beta chains from the same sample are listed, as sequenced in a study of Ad26.COV2.S vaccination and SARS-CoV-2 variants. Treatment: some 20 received Ad26.COV2.S at low or high dose, single or two shots; about 5 received placebo; per-sample allocation not given. Repertoires come from day 63 after the first vaccine or placebo injection. Only in-frame clones appear in the TCRdb table, and some are missing; sequencing was by immunoSEQ multiplex PCR. The sample lists some 300,000 clones, approximately 86% occurring once. This specimen consisted of peripheral blood, obtained in a trial of Ad26.COV2.S vaccine versus placebo. Receptor source: a person aged 18-65 years who received the Ad26.COV2.S COVID-19 vaccine or a placebo.

This clone showed up just a few times. The chain joins TRBV5-4 to TRBJ1-3; perhaps TRBD1 as D (6 bases). Germline CDR1 reads SGHNT; CDR2 reads YYREEE (reference sequence). V was clipped by 0 bases and J by 0 bases, with 16 bases between them. CDR3 length: 18 residues. This chain's CDR3 is CASSLGPRTGTSGNTIYF. The DNA of the CDR3 is TGTGCCAGCAGCTTGGGACCCCGAACAGGGACCTCTGGAAACACCATATATTTT.

The chain employs TRBV9 and TRBJ2-3; D remains unclear. The V end was cut by 2 bases, the J end by 3 bases, with 13 bases between. Germline V gene sequence: CDR1 SGDLS, CDR2 YYNGEE. CDR3 length: 15 residues. The CDR3 reads CASSVVALGTDTQYF. The CDR3 DNA follows: TGTGCCAGCAGCGTCGTGGCGTTGGGTACAGATACGCAGTATTTT.

The DNA for the CDR3 is TGTGCCAGCAGCACAGCGGGACAGGGTTTAACCGGGGAGCTGTTTTTT. Residues: CASSTAGQGLTGELFF. This sequence joins TRBV5-4 and TRBJ2-2; 9 bases fit TRBD1. The junction had 9 bases not matched to a gene; V was cut back by 4 bases and J by 5 bases. CDR1 SGHNT and CDR2 YYREEE come from the germline V gene (reference sequence). The CDR3 contains 16 residues.

The chain employs TRBV25-1 and TRBJ2-3, with D uncertain. Germline CDR1 reads MGHDK; CDR2 reads SYGVNS. The CDR3 is 15 residues long. Between the trimmed V and J ends, which lost 1 base and 1 base, there was a span of 9 bases. The CDR3 DNA reads TGTGCCAGCAGTGAATTTCGGATGGGCACAGATACGCAGTATTTT. This translates into CASSEFRMGTDTQYF. Based on the CDR3 plus reference TRBV25-1 and TRBJ2-3, the full variable domain is EADIYQTPRYLVIGTGKKITLECSQTMGHDKMYWYQQDPGMELHLIHYSYGVNSTEKGDLSSESTVSRIRTEHFPLTLESARPSHTSQYLCASSEFRMGTDTQYFGPGTRLTVL.

This sequence joins TRBV6-2 or TRBV6-3 and TRBJ2-7, with 7 bases matching TRBD1. CDR3 length equals 15 residues. The germline V gene encodes CDR1 MNHEY and CDR2 SVGEGT. V lost 2 bases and J lost 1; bases outside the gene matches: 5. In DNA form, the CDR3 reads TGTGCCAGCAGTTACCCGGGGACAGCTTCCTACGAGCAGTACTTC. It specifies CASSYPGTASYEQYF.

This clone was seen only a few times. The chain links TRBV9 to TRBJ2-4, with 12 positions matching TRBD2. CDR1 is SGDLS, CDR2 YYNGEE, per germline. The ends lost 3 bases at V and 8 bases at J; junction bases unmatched: 0. CDR3 length: 13 amino acids. CDR3 bases: TGTGCCAGCAGCGCTAGCGGGGGGGACATTCAGTACTTC. The encoded protein is CASSASGGDIQYF.

The chain uses TRBV7-8 and TRBJ1-2, with 12 nucleotides matching TRBD1. CDR1 and CDR2 from the germline V gene are SGHVS and FQNEAQ. The CDR3 sequence is 16 residues long. The V gene end was trimmed by 5 bases and the J gene end by 7 bases; junction bases not matched to a gene: 11. This CDR3 is CASSRRDRGLGGGYTF. Here the CDR3 DNA reads TGTGCCAGCAGCCGCCGGGACAGGGGGCTGGGTGGTGGCTACACCTTC.

The rearrangement links TRBV2 to TRBJ2-7, with D possibly being TRBD1 or TRBD2 (6 bases each). Germline values: CDR1 SNHLY, CDR2 FYNNEI. The CDR3 has 14 amino acids. V shed 0 bases and J shed 7 bases, with 13 bases lying between them. The CDR3: CASSEAWGAGEQYF. Here the CDR3 DNA reads TGTGCCAGCAGTGAAGCGTGGGGGGCTGGGGAGCAGTACTTC.

CDR3 bases: TGTGCCAGCAGAATGTTTCAGGGGTCAACCTACGAGCAGTACTTC. It is translated as CASRMFQGSTYEQYF. V and J are TRBV2 and TRBJ2-7; possibly TRBD1 for D (6 bases). The germline V gene encodes CDR1 SNHLY and CDR2 FYNNEI. This CDR3 has 15 amino acids. V lost 6 bases, J lost 2 bases, and 17 bases lay in between. The whole variable domain, remainder taken from reference TRBV2 and TRBJ2-7, is EPEVTQTPSHQVTQMGQEVILRCVPISNHLYFYWYRQILGQKVEFLVSFYNNEISEKSEIFDDQFSVERPDGSNFTLKIRSTKLEDSAMYFCASRMFQGSTYEQYFGPGTRLTVT.

The chain links TRBV3-1 (or the pseudogene TRBV3-2) to TRBJ1-3; D call uncertain. Germline-derived CDR1 and CDR2 are LGHDT and YNNKEL (reference sequence). The CDR3 covers 14 residues. The germline V and J ends were trimmed by 4 bases and 3 bases, with 10 bases remaining between them. The CDR3 DNA is TGTGCCAGCAGCCGACCCCCAGTTGGAAACACCATATATTTT. Translation gives CASSRPPVGNTIYF.

The genes are TRBV5-1 and TRBJ1-1; D is uncertain. Germline CDR1 SGHRS, CDR2 YFSETQ. The CDR3 is 15 residues long. Between the trimmed V and J ends, which lost 0 bases and 6 bases, there was a span of 15 bases. The CDR3 nucleotides read TGCGCCAGCAGCTTGGTTCAGGTTGTCTTCCCTGAAGCTTTCTTT. Translated: CASSLVQVVFPEAFF.

The chain is built from TRBV11-2 and TRBJ1-6; 9 nucleotides agree with TRBD1. The CDR3 is 15 residues long. Germline CDR1 is SGHAT and CDR2 is FQNNGV. V lost 4 bases and J lost 5; bases outside the gene matches: 3. CDR3 nucleotides: TGTGCCAGCAGCTCGCGACAGGGGGATAATTCACCCCTCCACTTT. Translation: CASSSRQGDNSPLHF.